These 3 T cell receptor beta chains came from one sample sequenced in a study of early T cells in non-severe SARS-CoV-2 infection. TCRdb re-analysed the 5' RACE reads in MiXCR, keeping a single row per CDR3 protein. The data contain about 55,000 distinct CDR3 sequences, less than 9.5% of them singletons. The sequenced sample was whole blood. These receptors all stem from an adult who was a healthcare worker with PCR-confirmed SARS-CoV-2 infection or an uninfected control (not recorded which).

The rearrangement uses TRBV7-2 and TRBJ2-1; D remains unclear. The CDR3 spans 14 residues. CDR1 SGHTA and CDR2 FQGNSA come from the germline V gene. Deletions cut 5 bases from V and 12 bases from J, with 20 bases between. CDR3 amino acids: CASSISRDEVRQFF. Here the CDR3 DNA reads TGTGCCAGCAGCATTTCAAGAGACGAGGTTAGGCAGTTCTTC.

In its sample, this clonotype was seen many times. V and J are TRBV28 and TRBJ2-7; perhaps TRBD2 as D (5 bases). V was pared by 5 bases and J by 5 bases, with 13 bases between. CDR3 length: 13 residues. In germline, CDR1 is MDHEN, CDR2 SYDVKM. The CDR3 DNA reads TGTGCCAGCAGTCTTTCGGGGTCTCACGAGCAGTACTTC. This translates into CASSLSGSHEQYF.

This clonotype showed up just a few times. The V and J genes are TRBV7-6 and TRBJ2-7, with TRBD2 matching 11 bases. The CDR3 totals 15 residues. Germline CDR1 is SGHVS and CDR2 is FNYEAQ. V was pared by 5 bases and J by 6 bases, with 9 bases of the junction left unmatched. CDR3 protein: CASSQTSGNMREQYF. CDR3 nucleotide sequence: TGTGCCAGCAGCCAGACTAGCGGGAATATGCGCGAGCAGTACTTC.